This paragraph reports one TCR beta chain. The specificity of this receptor is unknown. Nothing much larger sits one base from this clone, and base qualities are not available. In the prospective study, participants were about 18 to 95 years old, resided in about two dozen geographic areas of the United States, and were enrolled through a virtual design. Cohort assignment in the prospective study relied on participant-reported clinical history from a screening survey and a study questionnaire. Recovered participants in ImmuneRACE Cohort 3 were defined by two consecutive negative NP/OP PCR tests, clearance by a healthcare professional, or resolution of symptoms. In the prospective study, whole blood, serum and a nasopharyngeal or oropharyngeal swab were collected from each participant by mobile phlebotomists. Participants in the prospective study had the option to provide additional blood draws and questionnaires over a 2-month period. Prospective study blood samples were shipped either frozen or at room temperature before DNA extraction.

This specimen comes from a study of blood T cell repertoires in COVID-19 (dated by TCRdb to 2020 to 2021). At the level of the whole study: The collaborator samples originated in the United States, Italy and Spain and spanned the acute and convalescent phases of COVID-19. The material from the prospective study consisted of cDNA or gDNA derived from T cells, B-cell-depleted T cells, or PBMCs. The dataset comprised deeply sampled blood TCRbeta repertoires from subjects exposed to, actively infected with, or recovered from COVID-19. A freely available public database, intended as a resource for researchers studying the immune response to SARS-CoV-2, is where the repertoires were released. The samples were drawn from two sources: the first 160 participants of the ongoing ImmuneRACE study, and 950 to 1,500 subjects contributed by 6 global collaborators. The sample metadata nearly always contained a de-identified subject ID, COVID-19 status, age in years and sex. Where HLA class I and class II types were available, the types were taken from metadata supplied by the sample provider, not from assay-based typing.

TCRbeta CDR3 regions were amplified from genomic DNA using the immunoSEQ Assay, a bias-controlled multiplex PCR. The original pipeline was this. The number of nucleated cells in each sample was estimated by amplification of reference gene primers within the assay. To quantify the absolute abundance of each unique TCRbeta CDR3 rearrangement, sequence reads were collapsed and filtered. For each sample, productive Simpson clonality was calculated as the square root of Simpson's diversity index across productive rearrangements. This is the immuneACCESS table as TCRdb keeps it, with only in-frame sequences that have V and J called. A part of the clones is gone; compared with another copy, unresolved V genes explain less than half, and the rest is unexplained. Clone size and the V and J calls come from that table; the DNA yielded D and trimming. Present in this sample are about 300,000 clones, around nine tenths of which were seen just once. Clones ranked in the top ten supply about 1.1% of the sample.

V and J are truncated by 1 base and 6 bases respectively, leaving an intervening sequence of 13 bases. The germline V gene encodes CDR1 GTSNPN and CDR2 SVGIG (reference sequence). CDR3 length: 13 amino acids, cysteine to phenylalanine. Here the CDR3 DNA is all that survives: 39 bases in frame from base 1. Study-wide findings and limitations: The quantity of clinical and demographic metadata differed by source and by participant and was supplied without curation.

The chain was built from TRBV30 and TRBJ2-7; tentative D gene TRBD1, with 5 bases matching. This clonotype was sampled from a woman aged 25 to 45 who had recovered from COVID-19. Sequenced: PBMCs or T cells enriched from blood (not recorded which). The CDR3 protein: CAWSEGIMGEQYF. The nucleotides are TGTGCCTGGAGTGAGGGGATAATGGGCGAGCAGTACTTC.